The 6 T cell receptor beta chains reported below all come from one sample, sequenced in a study of PD-1 blockade in mismatch repair-deficient tumors. Libraries were prepared by immunoSEQ multiplex PCR; TCRdb keeps only in-frame clonotypes and omits some of them. The sample records 75,000 to 80,000 clones, approximately 78% being singletons. This specimen consisted of peripheral blood, obtained 44 weeks after starting pembrolizumab. The receptors were gathered from an adult with mismatch repair-deficient cancer.

The chain is built from TRBV4-1 and TRBJ2-1, with D possibly matching TRBD1 (5 bases). Trimming pared 2 bases from V and 5 bases from J, leaving 10 bases between. The CDR3 extends over 14 amino acids. CDR1 is MGHRA and CDR2 is YSYEKL in the germline V gene. As DNA, the CDR3 is TGCGCCAGCAGCCAAAGCAGGGTAAACAATGAGCAGTTCTTC. Translating gives CASSQSRVNNEQFF.

V gene TRBV27 combines with J gene TRBJ2-7, with 7 bases matching TRBD2. V gave up 6 bases and J gave up 3 bases; unmatched junction bases: 11. The germline V gene encodes CDR1 MNHEY and CDR2 SMNVEV (reference sequence). This CDR3 is built from 15 residues. CDR3 amino acids: CASSLSGMGNYEQYF. CDR3 DNA sequence: TGTGCCAGCAGCTTAAGCGGGATGGGGAACTACGAGCAGTACTTC.

V usage is TRBV29-1 and J usage is TRBJ2-7; 7 bases map to TRBD1. This CDR3 has 13 residues. The trim removed 4 bases at V and 4 bases at J, leaving 7 bases unmatched. Germline values: CDR1 SQVTM, CDR2 ANQGSEA. CDR3 sequence reads: CSVGQGIIYEQYF. In DNA, the CDR3 is TGCAGCGTTGGACAGGGTATCATTTACGAGCAGTACTTC.

The gene calls are TRBV18 and TRBJ2-7; 14 bases align to TRBD2. The germline V gene encodes CDR1 KGHSH and CDR2 LQKENI. CDR3 length: 15 amino acids. Unmatched junction bases numbered 1, after V lost 3 bases and J lost 3 bases. CDR3: CASSPTSGGGYEQYF. As DNA, the CDR3 is TGTGCCAGCTCACCGACTAGCGGGGGGGGCTACGAGCAGTACTTC.

The V gene is TRBV4-1, the J gene TRBJ2-2; D gene ambiguous. This CDR3 is built from 15 residues. Germline V gene lookup returns CDR1 MGHRA and CDR2 YSYEKL. Deletions cut 4 bases from V and 5 bases from J, with 14 bases between. Here the CDR3 reads CASSPVFTETGELFF. CDR3 nucleotide sequence: TGCGCCAGCAGCCCAGTTTTTACGGAGACCGGGGAGCTGTTTTTT.

This chain links TRBV6-1 with TRBJ2-2; 11 bases align to TRBD2. CDR3 length: 18 amino acids. Trimming took 2 bases from V and 0 from J; bases not matched to a gene: 5. Germline CDR1 reads MNHNS; CDR2 reads SASEGT. The chain's CDR3 is CASSEPTSGIANTGELFF. The CDR3 DNA reads TGTGCCAGCAGTGAACCGACTAGCGGGATCGCGAACACCGGGGAGCTGTTTTTT.